The entry below describes one T cell receptor beta chain. Its antigen is as yet unknown. This table comes from immunoSEQ multiplex PCR, and its TCRdb copy is limited to in-frame clones, with some not included. The data contain some 120,000 clones, 85% to 95% of them singletons. The CDR3 is 13 amino acids. V gave up 8 bases and J gave up 2 bases, with 7 bases separating them. Germline V gene lookup returns CDR1 MNHEY and CDR2 SMNVEV (reference sequence). The sample belongs to a study of graft-versus-host responses after intestinal transplantation. For the study at large: Induction using anti-thymocyte globulin, followed by tacrolimus and steroids for about three years, was given to all recipients.

Study results and caveats: Early post-transplant HvG declines were associated with peak circulating GvH clone levels.

This specimen was unstimulated CD8+ T cells sorted from spleen or lymph node cells, taken before transplant. The chain carries TRBV27 and TRBJ2-6; no definite D call. The clonotype was recovered from a human donor who was the organ donor for an intestinal transplant. The CDR3 DNA reads TGTGCCAGCCGTCTCACTGGGGCCAACGTCCTGACTTTC. Amino acid sequence: CASRLTGANVLTF.